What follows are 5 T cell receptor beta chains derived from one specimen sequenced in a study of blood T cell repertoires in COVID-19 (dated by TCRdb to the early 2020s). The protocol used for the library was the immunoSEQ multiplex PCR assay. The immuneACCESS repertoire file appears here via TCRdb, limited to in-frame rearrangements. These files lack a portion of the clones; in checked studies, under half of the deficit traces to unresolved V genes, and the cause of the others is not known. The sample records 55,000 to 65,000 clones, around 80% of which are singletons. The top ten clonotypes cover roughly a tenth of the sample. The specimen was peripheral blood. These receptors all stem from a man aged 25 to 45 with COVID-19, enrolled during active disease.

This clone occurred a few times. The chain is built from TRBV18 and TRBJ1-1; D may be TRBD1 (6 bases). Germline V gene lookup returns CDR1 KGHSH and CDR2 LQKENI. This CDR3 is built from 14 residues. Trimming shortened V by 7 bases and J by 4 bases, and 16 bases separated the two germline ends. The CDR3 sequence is CASFPRGAGTEAFF. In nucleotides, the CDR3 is TGTGCCAGCTTTCCCCGGGGGGCAGGCACTGAAGCTTTCTTT.

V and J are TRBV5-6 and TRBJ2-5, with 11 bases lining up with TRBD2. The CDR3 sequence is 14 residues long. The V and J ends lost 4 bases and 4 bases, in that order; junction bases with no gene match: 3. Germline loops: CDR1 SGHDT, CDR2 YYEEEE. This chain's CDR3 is CASSRGLAGETQYF. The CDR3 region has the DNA TGTGCCAGCAGCCGAGGACTAGCGGGAGAGACCCAGTACTTC.

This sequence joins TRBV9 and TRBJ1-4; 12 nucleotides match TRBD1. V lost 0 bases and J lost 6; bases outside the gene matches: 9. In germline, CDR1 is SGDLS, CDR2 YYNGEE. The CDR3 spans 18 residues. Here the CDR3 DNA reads TGTGCCAGCAGCGTAGGGGACAGGGGGCGCCCCGATGATGAAAAACTGTTTTTT. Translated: CASSVGDRGRPDDEKLFF.

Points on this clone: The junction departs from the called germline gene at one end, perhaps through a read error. This CDR3 reads CASSLDWNTEAFF. The CDR3 nucleotides read TGTGCCAGTAGTCTAGACTGGAACACTGAAGCTTTCTTT. This chain joins TRBV19 and TRBJ1-1; D not certain. Germline CDR1 reads LNHDA; CDR2 reads SQIVND (reference sequence). CDR3 size: 13 residues.

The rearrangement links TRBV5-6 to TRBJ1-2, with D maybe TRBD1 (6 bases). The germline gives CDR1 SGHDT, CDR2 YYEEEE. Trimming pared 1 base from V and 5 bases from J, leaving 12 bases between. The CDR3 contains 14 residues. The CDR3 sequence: CASSLKGRGYGYTF. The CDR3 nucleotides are TGTGCCAGCAGCTTGAAAGGGAGGGGGTATGGCTACACCTTC.